Listed below are T cell receptor beta chains from one sample, sequenced in a study of T cell changes during pregnancy in multiple sclerosis. Profiling relied on immunoSEQ multiplex PCR, and the TCRdb table lists in-frame clones only, not all of them. The sample consists of about 41,000 clones, around 89% of them appearing once. The input for sequencing was CD4+ T cells from peripheral blood mononuclear cells, taken in the first trimester of pregnancy. The receptor set was obtained from a female donor with multiple sclerosis, enrolled in a pregnancy study. Both conserved end residues are part of each CDR3. D genes are given only for firm matches. Only some rows state a clone size, as once, few, many or a class for expanded clones.

size: .; D: .; V: TRBV19; J: TRBJ2-7; DNA: TGTGCCAGTAGTCTCAAAAGGTCTGGGGGCGGCGAGCAGTACTTC; CDR3: CASSLKRSGGGEQYF
size: medium-sized; D: .; V: TRBV7-2; J: TRBJ1-5; DNA: TGTGCCAGCAGCTTACAGAACAATCAGCCCCAGCATTTT; CDR3: CASSLQNNQPQHF
size: few; D: .; V: TRBV9; J: TRBJ2-1; DNA: TGTGCCAGCAGCGTAGCGGGATTCTCCTACAATGAGCAGTTCTTC; CDR3: CASSVAGFSYNEQFF
size: .; D: .; V: TRBV4-3; J: TRBJ2-3; DNA: TGCGCCAGCAGCCAAGTATCCGATACGCAGTATTTT; CDR3: CASSQVSDTQYF
size: .; D: TRBD1; V: TRBV19; J: TRBJ1-5; DNA: TGTGCCAGTACTACGACGGGACAGGGAATTGGGTCCCAGCATTTT; CDR3: CASTTTGQGIGSQHF
size: .; D: TRBD2; V: TRBV5-1; J: TRBJ2-3; DNA: TGCGCCAGCAGCAGAGCGGCTGGCCTAGCGGAATTCACAGATACGCAGTATTTT; CDR3: CASSRAAGLAEFTDTQYF
size: .; D: TRBD2; V: TRBV7-6; J: TRBJ2-5; DNA: TGTGCCAGCAGCCGACTAGCGGGCCTCTTAGGGAACCAAGAGACCCAGTACTTC; CDR3: CASSRLAGLLGNQETQYF
size: .; D: TRBD1; V: TRBV6-6; J: TRBJ2-7; DNA: TGTGCCAGCAGCGACAGGGGGCGGGAGCAGTACTTC; CDR3: CASSDRGREQYF
size: .; D: .; V: TRBV4-1; J: TRBJ1-1; DNA: TGCGCCAGCAGCCAAGTCAGGGGCACTGAAGCTTTCTTT; CDR3: CASSQVRGTEAFF
size: .; D: TRBD1; V: TRBV2; J: TRBJ2-7; DNA: TGTGCCAGCAGTGAAGCGGTTTCGACAGGGGTCCACGAGCAGTACTTC; CDR3: CASSEAVSTGVHEQYF
size: .; D: TRBD2; V: TRBV12-5; J: TRBJ2-7; DNA: TGTGCTAGTAGTGCGGGGGGGAACTCCTACGAGCAGTACTTC; CDR3: CASSAGGNSYEQYF
size: few; D: TRBD1; V: TRBV6-4; J: TRBJ1-1; DNA: TGTGCCAGCAGTATGAATCCCGGGACAGGGGGAGCTTTCTTT; CDR3: CASSMNPGTGGAFF